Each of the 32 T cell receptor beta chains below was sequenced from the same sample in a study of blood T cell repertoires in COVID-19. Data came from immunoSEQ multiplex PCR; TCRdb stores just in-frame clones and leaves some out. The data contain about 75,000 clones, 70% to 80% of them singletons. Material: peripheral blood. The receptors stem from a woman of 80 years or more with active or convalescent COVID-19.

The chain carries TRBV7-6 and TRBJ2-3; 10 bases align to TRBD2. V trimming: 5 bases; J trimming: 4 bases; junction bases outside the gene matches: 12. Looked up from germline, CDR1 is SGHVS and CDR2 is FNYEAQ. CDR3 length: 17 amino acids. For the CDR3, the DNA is TGTGCCAGCAGCCCCCTTCTCCGGCTAGCGGGAGCAGATACGCAGTATTTT. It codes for CASSPLLRLAGADTQYF.

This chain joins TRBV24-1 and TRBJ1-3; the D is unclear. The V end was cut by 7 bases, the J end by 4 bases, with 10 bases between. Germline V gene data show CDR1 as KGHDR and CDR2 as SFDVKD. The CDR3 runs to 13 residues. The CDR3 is CATSLSGGNTIYF. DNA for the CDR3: TGTGCCACCAGCCTCTCCGGGGGAAACACCATATATTTT.

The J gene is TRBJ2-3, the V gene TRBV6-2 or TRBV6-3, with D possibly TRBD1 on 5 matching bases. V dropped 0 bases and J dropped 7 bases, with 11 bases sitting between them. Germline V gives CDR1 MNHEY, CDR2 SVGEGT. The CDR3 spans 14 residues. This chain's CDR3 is CASSYSTTEHTQYF. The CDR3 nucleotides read TGTGCCAGCAGTTACTCGACGACAGAGCATACGCAGTATTTT.

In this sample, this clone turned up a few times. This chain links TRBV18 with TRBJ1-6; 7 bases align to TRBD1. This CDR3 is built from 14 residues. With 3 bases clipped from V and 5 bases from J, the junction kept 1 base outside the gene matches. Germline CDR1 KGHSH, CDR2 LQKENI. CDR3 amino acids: CASSPTGNNSPLHF. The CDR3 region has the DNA TGTGCCAGCTCACCGACAGGGAATAATTCACCCCTCCACTTT.

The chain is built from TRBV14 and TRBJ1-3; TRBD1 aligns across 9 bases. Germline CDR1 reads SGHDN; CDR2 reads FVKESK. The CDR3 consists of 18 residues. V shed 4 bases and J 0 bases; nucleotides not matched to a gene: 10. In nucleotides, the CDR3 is TGTGCCAGCAGCCGGGACCGGGACAGGGTCCTCTCTGGAAACACCATATATTTT. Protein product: CASSRDRDRVLSGNTIYF.

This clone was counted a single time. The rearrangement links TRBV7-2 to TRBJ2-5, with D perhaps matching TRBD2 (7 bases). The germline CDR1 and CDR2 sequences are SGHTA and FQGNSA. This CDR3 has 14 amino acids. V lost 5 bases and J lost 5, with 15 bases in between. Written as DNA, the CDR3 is TGTGCCAGCAGCCGCCGCGGGGGCGCGGAGACCCAGTACTTC. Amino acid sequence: CASSRRGGAETQYF.

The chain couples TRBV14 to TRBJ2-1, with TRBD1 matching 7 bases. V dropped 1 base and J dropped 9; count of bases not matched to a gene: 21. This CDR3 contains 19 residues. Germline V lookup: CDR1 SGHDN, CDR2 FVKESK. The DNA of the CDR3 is TGTGCCAGCAGCCAAGTATCACAGGGGTTGTGGTTGGAGCACTCTGAGCAGTTCTTC. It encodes CASSQVSQGLWLEHSEQFF.

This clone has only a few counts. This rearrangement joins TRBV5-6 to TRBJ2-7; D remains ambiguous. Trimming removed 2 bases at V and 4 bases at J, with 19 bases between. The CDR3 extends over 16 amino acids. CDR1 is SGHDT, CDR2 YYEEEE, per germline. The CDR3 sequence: CASSFTHSGYPYEQYF. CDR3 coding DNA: TGTGCCAGCAGCTTTACCCACAGTGGATATCCTTACGAGCAGTACTTC. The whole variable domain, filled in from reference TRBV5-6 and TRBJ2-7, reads DAGVTQSPTHLIKTRGQQVTLRCSPKSGHDTVSWYQQALGQGPQFIFQYYEEEERQRGNFPDRFSGHQFPNYSSELNVNALLLGDSALYLCASSFTHSGYPYEQYFGPGTRLTVT.

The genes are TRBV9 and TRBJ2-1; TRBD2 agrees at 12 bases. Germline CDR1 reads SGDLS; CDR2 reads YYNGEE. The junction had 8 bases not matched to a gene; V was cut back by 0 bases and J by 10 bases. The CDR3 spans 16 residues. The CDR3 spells CASSVVSSGGAVEQFF. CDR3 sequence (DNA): TGTGCCAGCAGCGTAGTTTCTAGCGGGGGGGCCGTGGAGCAGTTCTTC. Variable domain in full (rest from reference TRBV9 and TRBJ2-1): DSGVTQTPKHLITATGQRVTLRCSPRSGDLSVYWYQQSLDQGLQFLIQYYNGEERAKGNILERFSAQQFPDLHSELNLSSLELGDSALYFCASSVVSSGGAVEQFFGPGTRLTVL.

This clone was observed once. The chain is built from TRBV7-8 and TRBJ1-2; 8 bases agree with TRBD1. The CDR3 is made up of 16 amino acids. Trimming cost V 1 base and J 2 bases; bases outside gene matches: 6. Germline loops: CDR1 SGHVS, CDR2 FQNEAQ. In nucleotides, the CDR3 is TGTGCCAGCAGCTTAGGAGGGACAGGAGAAAACTATGGCTACACCTTC. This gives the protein CASSLGGTGENYGYTF. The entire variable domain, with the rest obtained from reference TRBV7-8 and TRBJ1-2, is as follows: GAGVSQSPRYKVAKRGQDVALRCDPISGHVSLFWYQQALGQGPEFLTYFQNEAQLDKSGLPSDRFFAERPEGSVSTLKIQRTQQEDSAVYLCASSLGGTGENYGYTFGSGTRLTVV.

The CDR3 DNA reads TGTGCCAGCAGCCAAGTTATCCGGGGGGGCTACACCTTC. Translation gives CASSQVIRGGYTF. This chain uses TRBV14 with TRBJ1-2; tentative D call: TRBD1 (5 bases). The CDR3 has 13 amino acids. Germline V CDR1 and CDR2: SGHDN, FVKESK. V gave up 1 base and J gave up 8 bases, with 11 bases separating them.

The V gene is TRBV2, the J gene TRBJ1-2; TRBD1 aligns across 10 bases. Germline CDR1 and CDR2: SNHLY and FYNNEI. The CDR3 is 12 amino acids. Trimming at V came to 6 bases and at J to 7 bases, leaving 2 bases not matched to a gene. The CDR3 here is CASRGTGVGYTF. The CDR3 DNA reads TGTGCCAGCAGGGGGACAGGGGTTGGCTACACCTTC.

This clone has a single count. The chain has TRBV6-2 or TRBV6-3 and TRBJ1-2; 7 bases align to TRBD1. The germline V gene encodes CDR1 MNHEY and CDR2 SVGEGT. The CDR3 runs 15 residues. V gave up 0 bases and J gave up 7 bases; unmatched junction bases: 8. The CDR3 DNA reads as TGTGCCAGCAGTTACTCGGTTTTGACAGGGATTGGCTACACCTTC. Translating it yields CASSYSVLTGIGYTF.

The CDR3 sequence: CASKGTLQGPAPLHF. In DNA, the CDR3 is TGTGCCAGCAAGGGAACTTTACAGGGCCCAGCGCCCCTCCACTTT. J is TRBJ1-6 and V is TRBV2, with a possible D match to TRBD1 (6 bases). The germline gives CDR1 SNHLY, CDR2 FYNNEI. The CDR3 loop spans 15 amino acids. The V end was cut by 7 bases, the J end by 13 bases, with 23 bases between.

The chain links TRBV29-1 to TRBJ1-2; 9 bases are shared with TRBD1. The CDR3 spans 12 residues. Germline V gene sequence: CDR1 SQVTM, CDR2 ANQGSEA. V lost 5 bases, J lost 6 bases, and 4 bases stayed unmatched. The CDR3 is CSVHRGHDGYTF. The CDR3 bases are TGCAGCGTTCACAGGGGGCATGATGGCTACACCTTC.

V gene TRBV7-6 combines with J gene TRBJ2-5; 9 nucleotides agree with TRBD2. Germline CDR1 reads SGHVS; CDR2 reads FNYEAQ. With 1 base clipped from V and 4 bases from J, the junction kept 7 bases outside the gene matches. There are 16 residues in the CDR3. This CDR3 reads CASSLDAGGPRETQYF. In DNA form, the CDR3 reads TGTGCCAGCAGCTTAGACGCGGGAGGGCCTCGAGAGACCCAGTACTTC.

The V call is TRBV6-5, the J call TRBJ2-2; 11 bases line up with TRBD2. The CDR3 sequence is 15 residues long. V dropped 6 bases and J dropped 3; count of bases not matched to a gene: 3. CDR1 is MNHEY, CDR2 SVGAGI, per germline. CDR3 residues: CASSGTSGYTGELFF. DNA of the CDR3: TGTGCCAGCAGCGGGACTAGCGGTTACACCGGGGAGCTGTTTTTT.

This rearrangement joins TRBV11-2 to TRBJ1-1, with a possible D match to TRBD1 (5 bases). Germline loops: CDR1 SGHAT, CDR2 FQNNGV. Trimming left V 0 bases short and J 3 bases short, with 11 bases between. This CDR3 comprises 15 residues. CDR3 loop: CASSLEAGGDTEAFF. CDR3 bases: TGTGCCAGCAGCTTAGAGGCCGGGGGGGACACTGAAGCTTTCTTT. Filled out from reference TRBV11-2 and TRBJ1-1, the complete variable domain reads EAGVAQSPRYKIIEKRQSVAFWCNPISGHATLYWYQQILGQGPKLLIQFQNNGVVDDSQLPKDRFSAERLKGVDSTLKIQPAKLEDSAVYLCASSLEAGGDTEAFFGQGTRLTVV.

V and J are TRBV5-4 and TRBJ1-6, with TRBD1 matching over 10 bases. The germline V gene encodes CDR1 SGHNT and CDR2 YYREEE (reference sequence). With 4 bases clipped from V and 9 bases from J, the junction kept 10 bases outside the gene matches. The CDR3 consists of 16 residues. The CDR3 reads CASSARTGGPRSPLHF. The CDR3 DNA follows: TGTGCCAGCAGCGCAAGGACAGGGGGTCCGCGTTCACCCCTCCACTTT.

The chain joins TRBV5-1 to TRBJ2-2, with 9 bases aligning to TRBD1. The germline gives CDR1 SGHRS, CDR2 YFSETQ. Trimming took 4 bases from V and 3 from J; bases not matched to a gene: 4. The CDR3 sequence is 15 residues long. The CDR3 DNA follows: TGCGCCAGCAGCAGGCGGGACAGGGACACCGGGGAGCTGTTTTTT. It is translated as CASSRRDRDTGELFF.

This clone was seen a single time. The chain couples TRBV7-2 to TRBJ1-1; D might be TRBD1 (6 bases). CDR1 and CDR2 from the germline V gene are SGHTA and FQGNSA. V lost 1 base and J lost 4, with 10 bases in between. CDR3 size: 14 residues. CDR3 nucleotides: TGTGCCAGCAGCTTAGTACAGGGCGGCACTGAAGCTTTCTTT. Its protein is CASSLVQGGTEAFF.

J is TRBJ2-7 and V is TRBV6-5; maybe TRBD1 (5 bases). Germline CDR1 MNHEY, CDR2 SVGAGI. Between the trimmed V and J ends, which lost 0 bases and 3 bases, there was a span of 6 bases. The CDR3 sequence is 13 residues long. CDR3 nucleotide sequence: TGTGCCAGCAGTTACTCGGGGCACTACGAGCAGTACTTC. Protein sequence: CASSYSGHYEQYF.

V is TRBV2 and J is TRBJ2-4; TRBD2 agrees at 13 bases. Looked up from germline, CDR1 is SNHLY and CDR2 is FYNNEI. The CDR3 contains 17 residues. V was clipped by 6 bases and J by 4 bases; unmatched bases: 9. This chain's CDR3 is CASRPAGTSGMKNIQYF. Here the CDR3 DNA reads TGTGCCAGCAGGCCTGCCGGGACTAGCGGGATGAAAAACATTCAGTACTTC.

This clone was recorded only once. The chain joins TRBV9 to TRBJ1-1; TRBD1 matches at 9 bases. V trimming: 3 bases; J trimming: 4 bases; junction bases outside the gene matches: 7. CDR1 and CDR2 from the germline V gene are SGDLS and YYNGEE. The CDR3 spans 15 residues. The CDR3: CASSAGQGLATEAFF. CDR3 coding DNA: TGTGCCAGCAGCGCCGGACAGGGGTTGGCCACTGAAGCTTTCTTT.

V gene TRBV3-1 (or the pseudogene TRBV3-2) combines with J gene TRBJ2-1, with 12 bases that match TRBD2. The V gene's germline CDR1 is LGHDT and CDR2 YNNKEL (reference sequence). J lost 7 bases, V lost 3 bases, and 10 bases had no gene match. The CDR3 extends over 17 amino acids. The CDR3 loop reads CASSQFASGRAGNEQFF. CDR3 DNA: TGTGCCAGCAGCCAGTTTGCTAGCGGGAGGGCCGGTAATGAGCAGTTCTTC.

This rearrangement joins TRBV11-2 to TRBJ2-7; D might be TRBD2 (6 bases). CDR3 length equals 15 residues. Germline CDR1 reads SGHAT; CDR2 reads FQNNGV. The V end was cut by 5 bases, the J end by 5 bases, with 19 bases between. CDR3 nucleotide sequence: TGTGCCAGCAGCGAATACGGACTATCCCAGGACGAGCAGTACTTC. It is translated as CASSEYGLSQDEQYF. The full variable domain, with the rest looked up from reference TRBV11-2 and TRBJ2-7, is EAGVAQSPRYKIIEKRQSVAFWCNPISGHATLYWYQQILGQGPKLLIQFQNNGVVDDSQLPKDRFSAERLKGVDSTLKIQPAKLEDSAVYLCASSEYGLSQDEQYFGPGTRLTVT.

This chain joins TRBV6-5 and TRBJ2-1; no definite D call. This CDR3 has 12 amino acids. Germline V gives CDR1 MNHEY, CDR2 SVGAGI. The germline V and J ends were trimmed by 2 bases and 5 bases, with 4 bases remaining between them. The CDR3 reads CASSYGDNEQFF. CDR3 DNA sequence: TGTGCCAGCAGTTACGGAGACAATGAGCAGTTCTTC.

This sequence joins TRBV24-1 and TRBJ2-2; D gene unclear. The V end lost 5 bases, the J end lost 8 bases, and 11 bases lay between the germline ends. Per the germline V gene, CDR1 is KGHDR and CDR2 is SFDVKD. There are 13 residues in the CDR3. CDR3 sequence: CATSGLYGGELFF. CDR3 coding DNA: TGTGCCACCAGTGGACTCTATGGGGGGGAGCTGTTTTTT.

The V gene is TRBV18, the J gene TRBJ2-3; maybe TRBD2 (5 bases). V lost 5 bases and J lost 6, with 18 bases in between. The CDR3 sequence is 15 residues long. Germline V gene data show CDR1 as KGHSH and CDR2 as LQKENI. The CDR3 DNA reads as TGTGCCAGCTCAACGCTCCGACGGGAAATGGATACGCAGTATTTT. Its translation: CASSTLRREMDTQYF.

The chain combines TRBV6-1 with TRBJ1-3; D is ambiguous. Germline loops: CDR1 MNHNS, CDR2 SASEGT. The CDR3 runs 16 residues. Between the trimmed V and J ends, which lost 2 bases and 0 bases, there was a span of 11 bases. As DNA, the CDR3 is TGTGCCAGCAGTGAAATGTCACAGATCTCTGGAAACACCATATATTTT. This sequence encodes CASSEMSQISGNTIYF.

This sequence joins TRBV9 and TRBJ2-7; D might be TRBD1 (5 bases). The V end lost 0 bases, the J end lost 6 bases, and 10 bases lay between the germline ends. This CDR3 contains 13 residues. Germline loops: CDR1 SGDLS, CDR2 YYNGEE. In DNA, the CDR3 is TGTGCCAGCAGCGTAGGGCAGGGCGGCGAGCAGTACTTC. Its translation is CASSVGQGGEQYF.

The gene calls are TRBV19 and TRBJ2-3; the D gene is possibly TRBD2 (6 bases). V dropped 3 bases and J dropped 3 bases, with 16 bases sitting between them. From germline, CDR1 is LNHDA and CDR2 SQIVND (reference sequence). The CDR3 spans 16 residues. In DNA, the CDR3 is TGTGCCAGTAGTATCCCCCGGGGGTTTAGGACAGATACGCAGTATTTT. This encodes CASSIPRGFRTDTQYF.